This T cell receptor (beta chain) was retrieved from a study of blood T cell repertoires in COVID-19. Overall study: The origin of the acute and convalescent COVID-19 samples was the United States, Italy and Spain. Sample material is recorded as cDNA or gDNA derived from T cells, B-cell-depleted T cells, or PBMCs.

Per the original data handling: By means of reference gene primer amplification, nucleated cell counts were estimated. Assay used: immunoSEQ multiplex PCR; TCRdb lists only in-frame clones, some missing. V, J and clone size are those of that table, while D and trimming were read from the DNA. The sample records around 45,000 clones, over 70% being singletons. The CDR3 loop spans 19 amino acids. Germline V gene lookup returns CDR1 SGHRS and CDR2 YFSETQ. With V trimmed by 0 bases and J by 4 bases, 16 bases remained unmatched. The receptor was isolated from a woman older than 75 with acute or convalescent COVID-19. V gene TRBV5-1 combines with J gene TRBJ2-1; TRBD2 aligns across 7 bases. Sequenced: peripheral blood. The chain's CDR3 is CASSLAGRWGGSKYNEQFF. Here the CDR3 DNA reads TGCGCCAGCAGCTTGGCGGGGCGCTGGGGCGGGAGCAAGTACAATGAGCAGTTCTTC.